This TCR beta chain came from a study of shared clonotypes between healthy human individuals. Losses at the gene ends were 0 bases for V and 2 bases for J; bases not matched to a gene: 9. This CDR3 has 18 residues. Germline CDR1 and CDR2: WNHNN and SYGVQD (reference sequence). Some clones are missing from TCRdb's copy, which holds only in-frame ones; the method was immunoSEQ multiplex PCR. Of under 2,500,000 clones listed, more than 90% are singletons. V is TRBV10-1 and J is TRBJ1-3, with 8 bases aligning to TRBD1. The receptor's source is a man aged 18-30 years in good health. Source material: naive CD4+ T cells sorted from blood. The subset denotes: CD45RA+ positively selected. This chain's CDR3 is CASSESKRDRSPGNTIYF. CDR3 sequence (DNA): TGCGCCAGCAGTGAGTCGAAACGGGACAGGTCTCCTGGAAACACCATATATTTT.